The sequence of this TCR beta chain was determined in a study of identical twins. The CDR3 length is 16 residues. Trimming pared 0 bases from V and 1 base from J, leaving 7 bases between. Germline V gives CDR1 ENHRY, CDR2 SYGVKD. Study-wide results and limits: It was cross-sectional statistical analysis, not following the same donors, that the conclusions relied on.

This clonotype was detected a few times. What it binds is unknown. Template switching introduced a universal primer site, and the cDNA bore unique molecular identifiers. TCRdb passed the 5' RACE reads through MiXCR, listing each CDR3 protein once. Found here are around 470,000 distinct CDR3 sequences, 13% to 15% of them singletons; the top ten hold about 0.53%. This sample also appeared in a second study, on yellow fever vaccine responses in identical twins.

The sequencing sample was made of CD4+ T cells sorted from blood. The V and J genes are TRBV10-3 and TRBJ2-6; a weak D match, TRBD1 (5 bases). The clonotype was recovered from a woman aged 18-29 years in good health. CDR3 coding DNA: TGTGCCATCAGTGAGTCGTCAGGGTCTGGGGCCAACGTCCTGACTTTC. It specifies CAISESSGSGANVLTF.